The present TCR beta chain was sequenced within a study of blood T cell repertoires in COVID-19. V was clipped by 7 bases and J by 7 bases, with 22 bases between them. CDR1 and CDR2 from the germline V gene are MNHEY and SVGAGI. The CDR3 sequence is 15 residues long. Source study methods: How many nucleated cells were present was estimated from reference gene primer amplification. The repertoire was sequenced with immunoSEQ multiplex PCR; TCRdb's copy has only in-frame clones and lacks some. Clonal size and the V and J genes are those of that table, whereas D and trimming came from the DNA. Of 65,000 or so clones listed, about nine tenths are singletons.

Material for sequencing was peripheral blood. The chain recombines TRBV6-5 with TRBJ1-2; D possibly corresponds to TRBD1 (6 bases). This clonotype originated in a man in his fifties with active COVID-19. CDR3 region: CASIQTGPSNRGYTF. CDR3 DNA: TGTGCCAGCATTCAGACAGGCCCAAGTAACCGTGGCTACACCTTC.